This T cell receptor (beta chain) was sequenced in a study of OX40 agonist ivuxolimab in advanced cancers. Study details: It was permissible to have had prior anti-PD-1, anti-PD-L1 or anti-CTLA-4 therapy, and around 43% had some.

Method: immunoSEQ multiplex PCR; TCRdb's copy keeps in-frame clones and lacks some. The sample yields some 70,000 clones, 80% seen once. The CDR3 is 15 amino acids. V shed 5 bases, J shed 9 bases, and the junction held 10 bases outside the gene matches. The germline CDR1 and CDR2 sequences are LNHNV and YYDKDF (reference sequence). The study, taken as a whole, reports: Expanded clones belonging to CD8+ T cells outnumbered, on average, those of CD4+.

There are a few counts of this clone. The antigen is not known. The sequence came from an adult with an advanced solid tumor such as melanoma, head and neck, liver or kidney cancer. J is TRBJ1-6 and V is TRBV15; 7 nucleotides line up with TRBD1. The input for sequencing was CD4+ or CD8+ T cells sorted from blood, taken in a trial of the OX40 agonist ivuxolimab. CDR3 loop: CATSGRQGGGSPLHF. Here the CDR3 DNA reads TGTGCCACCAGCGGACGACAGGGAGGGGGTTCACCCCTCCACTTT.